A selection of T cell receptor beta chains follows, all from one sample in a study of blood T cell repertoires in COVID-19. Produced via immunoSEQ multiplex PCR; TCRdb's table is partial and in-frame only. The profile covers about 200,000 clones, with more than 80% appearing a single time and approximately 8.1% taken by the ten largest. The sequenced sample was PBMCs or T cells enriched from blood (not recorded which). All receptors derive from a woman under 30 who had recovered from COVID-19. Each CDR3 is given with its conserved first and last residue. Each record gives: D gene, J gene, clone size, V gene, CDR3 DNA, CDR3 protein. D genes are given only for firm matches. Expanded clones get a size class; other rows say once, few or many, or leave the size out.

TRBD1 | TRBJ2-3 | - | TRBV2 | TGTGCCAGCAGCTCGGGACAGGGGGCTTGGGATACGCAGTATTTT | CASSSGQGAWDTQYF
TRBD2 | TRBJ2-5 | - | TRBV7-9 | TGTGCCAGCAGCCTTCCTAGCGGGGGGGCCTTGCAAGAGACCCAGTACTTC | CASSLPSGGALQETQYF
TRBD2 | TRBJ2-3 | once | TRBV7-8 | TGTGCCAGCAGCTTTTCACTAGCGGGGGGCATTAGCACAGATACGCAGTATTTT | CASSFSLAGGISTDTQYF
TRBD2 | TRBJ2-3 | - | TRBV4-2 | TGTGCCAGCAGCCAAGAGGATGGGGTTTTAGGGACTAGCGGACGCACAGATACGCAGTATTTT | CASSQEDGVLGTSGRTDTQYF
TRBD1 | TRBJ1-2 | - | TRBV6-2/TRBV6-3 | TGTGCCAGCAGCCGGGACAGGGAGGTGAAGAGAGATGGCTACACCTTC | CASSRDREVKRDGYTF
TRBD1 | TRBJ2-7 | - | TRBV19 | TGTGCCAGTACATACTCCGGGACAGGCGACGGGCCAACCTACGAGCAGTACTTC | CASTYSGTGDGPTYEQYF
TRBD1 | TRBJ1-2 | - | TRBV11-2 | TGTGCCAGCAGACCGCAGGGGGGCCCCTATGGCTACACCTTC | CASRPQGGPYGYTF
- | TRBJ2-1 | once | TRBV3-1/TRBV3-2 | TGTGCCAGCAGCCAAGTCTCGACGACCCCCTACTACGCGGAGCAGTTCTTC | CASSQVSTTPYYAEQFF
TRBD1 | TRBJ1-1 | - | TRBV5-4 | TGTGCCAGCAGCTTGGGGGGACAGGGGGCGACTGAAGCTTTCTTT | CASSLGGQGATEAFF
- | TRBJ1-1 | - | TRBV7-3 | TGTGCCAGCAGCCTGCGGCGGGTCACTGAAGCTTTCTTT | CASSLRRVTEAFF
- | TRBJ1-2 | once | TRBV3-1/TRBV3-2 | TGTGCCAGCAGCTACAGTCCCACAAACTATGGCTACACCTTC | CASSYSPTNYGYTF
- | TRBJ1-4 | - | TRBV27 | TGTGCCAGCAGTTTATCGGGCAATGAAAAACTGTTTTTT | CASSLSGNEKLFF
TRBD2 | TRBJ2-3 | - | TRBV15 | TGTGCCACCAGCGCTAGCGGGGGCGCTAGCACAGATACGCAGTATTTT | CATSASGGASTDTQYF
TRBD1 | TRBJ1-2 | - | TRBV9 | TGTGCCAGCAGCGCCAGGACAGGGGGCCACCCTACCTATGGCTACACCTTC | CASSARTGGHPTYGYTF
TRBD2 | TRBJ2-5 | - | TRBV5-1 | TGCGCCAGCAGCTTGGTGGGACTAGCGGGGGGTTTCCAAGAGACCCAGTACTTC | CASSLVGLAGGFQETQYF
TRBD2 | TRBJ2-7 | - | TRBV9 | TGTGCCAGCAGCCCCGCCGGGCGGGGGGCCGAGCAGTACTTC | CASSPAGRGAEQYF
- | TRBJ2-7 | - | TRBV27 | TGTGCCAGCAGTTTGTCTTGGGGCGGCTCCTACGAGCAGTACTTC | CASSLSWGGSYEQYF
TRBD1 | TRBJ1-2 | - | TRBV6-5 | TGTGCCAGCAGTTACTCGAACCAGGGGGCAAGCTCTGGCTACACCTTC | CASSYSNQGASSGYTF
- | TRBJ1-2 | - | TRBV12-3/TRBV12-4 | TGTGCCAGCAGTTTTGAGGTCTACTATGGCTACACCTTC | CASSFEVYYGYTF
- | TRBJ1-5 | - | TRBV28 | TGTGCCAGCAGTCCCCTCGAAGGGGGCAATCAGCCCCAGCATTTT | CASSPLEGGNQPQHF
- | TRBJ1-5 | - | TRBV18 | TGTGCCAGCTCACTCTTAACAGGGAAGGATCAGCCCCAGCATTTT | CASSLLTGKDQPQHF
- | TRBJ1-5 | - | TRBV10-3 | TGTGCCATCAGCCGGGAAGGACGGGGAAGCAATCAGCCCCAGCATTTT | CAISREGRGSNQPQHF
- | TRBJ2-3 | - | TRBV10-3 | TGTGCCATCAGTGAAGTTCGGGATCTCGGCACAGATACGCAGTATTTT | CAISEVRDLGTDTQYF
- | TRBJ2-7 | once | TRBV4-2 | TGTGCCAGCAGCCAAGATGGAACCGGGGGAGGCTACGAGCAGTACTTC | CASSQDGTGGGYEQYF
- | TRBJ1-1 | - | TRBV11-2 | TGTGCCAGCAGCTTTCAGATGAACACTGAAGCTTTCTTT | CASSFQMNTEAFF
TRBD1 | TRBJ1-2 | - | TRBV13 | TGTGCCAGCAGCTCCCGGGACAGAAAGACCTTC | CASSSRDRKTF
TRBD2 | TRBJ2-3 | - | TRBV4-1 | TGCGCCAGCAGCCAAGGGTCCCAAGGCGGGGGGGCCGGCACAGATACGCAGTATTTT | CASSQGSQGGGAGTDTQYF
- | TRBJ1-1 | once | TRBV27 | TGTGCCAGCACGGCTCAGGGACTGCTACCTCCGACGTTCATGAACACTGAAGCTTTCTTT | CASTAQGLLPPTFMNTEAFF
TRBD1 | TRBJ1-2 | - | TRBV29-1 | TGCAGCGTTGAAAGTTGGGACAGCGGGAACTATGGCTACACCTTC | CSVESWDSGNYGYTF
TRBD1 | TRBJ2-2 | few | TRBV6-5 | TGTGCCAGCAGGACAGGGGAAGACACCGGGGAGCTGTTTTTT | CASRTGEDTGELFF
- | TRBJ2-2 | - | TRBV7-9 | TGTGCCAGCAGCTTGAGGGATACCGGGGAGCTGTTTTTT | CASSLRDTGELFF
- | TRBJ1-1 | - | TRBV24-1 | TGTGCCACCAGTGACCCAAACTACACTGAAGCTTTCTTT | CATSDPNYTEAFF
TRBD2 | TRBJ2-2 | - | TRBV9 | TGTGCCAGCAGCGTATCGGTAGCGGGGGGGCCCGGGGAGCTGTTTTTT | CASSVSVAGGPGELFF
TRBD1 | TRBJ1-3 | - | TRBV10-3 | TGTGCCATCAGAGGGACAGGGAGCTCTGGAAACACCATATATTTT | CAIRGTGSSGNTIYF
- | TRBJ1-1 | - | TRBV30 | TGTGCCTGGAGTTCCGAGACTGAAGCTTTCTTT | CAWSSETEAFF
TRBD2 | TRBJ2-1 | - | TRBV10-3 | TGTGCCATCACGGGGACTAGCGGGGGGAATGAGCAGTTCTTC | CAITGTSGGNEQFF
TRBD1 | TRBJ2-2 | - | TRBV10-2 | TGCGCCAGCAGAACACAGGGGTACAGCACCGGGGAGCTGTTTTTT | CASRTQGYSTGELFF
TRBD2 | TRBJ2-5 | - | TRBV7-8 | TGTGCCAGCAGCTTTAGCGGGGGTACCGTGGAGACCCAGTACTTC | CASSFSGGTVETQYF
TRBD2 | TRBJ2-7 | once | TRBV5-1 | TGCGCCAGCACCAACGGGGGGGCCCCCCACGAGCAGTACTTC | CASTNGGAPHEQYF
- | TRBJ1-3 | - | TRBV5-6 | TGTGCCAGCAGCTTGGCAGGCCACTCTGGAAACACCATATATTTT | CASSLAGHSGNTIYF
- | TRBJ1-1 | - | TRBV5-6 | TGTGCCAGCAGCTTGGGGTACGGGGGGCGCGTAGCTTTCTTT | CASSLGYGGRVAFF
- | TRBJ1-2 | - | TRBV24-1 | TGTGCCACCAGTGATCCCCTTGCTGAGTGGTCAATCTATGGCTACACCTTC | CATSDPLAEWSIYGYTF